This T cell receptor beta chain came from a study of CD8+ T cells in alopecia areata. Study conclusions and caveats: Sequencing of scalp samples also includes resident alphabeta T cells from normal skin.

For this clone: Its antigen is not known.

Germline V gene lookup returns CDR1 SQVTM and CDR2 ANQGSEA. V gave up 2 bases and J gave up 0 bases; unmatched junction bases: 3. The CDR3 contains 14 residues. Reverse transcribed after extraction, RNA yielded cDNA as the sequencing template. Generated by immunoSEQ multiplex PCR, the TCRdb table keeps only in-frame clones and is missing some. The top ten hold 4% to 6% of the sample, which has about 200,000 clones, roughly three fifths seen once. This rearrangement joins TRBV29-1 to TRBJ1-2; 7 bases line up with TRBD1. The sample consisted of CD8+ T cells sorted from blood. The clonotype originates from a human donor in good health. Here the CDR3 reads CSVEKGQTNYGYTF. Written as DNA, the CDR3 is TGCAGCGTTGAAAAGGGACAGACTAACTATGGCTACACCTTC.